The 19 T cell receptor beta chains reported below all come from one sample, sequenced in a study of cytomegalovirus exposure and HLA in healthy donors. PCR used 60 Vbeta primers and 13 Jbeta primers. Profiling relied on immunoSEQ multiplex PCR, and the TCRdb table lists in-frame clones only, not all of them. The sample has roughly 150,000 clones; approximately 80% are singletons. The sequenced sample was PBMCs. The receptors come from a middle-aged woman in good health and CMV-seronegative.

J is TRBJ1-1 and V is TRBV2, with 10 bases aligning to TRBD1. V was pared by 4 bases and J by 4 bases, with 6 bases of the junction left unmatched. The germline CDR1 and CDR2 sequences are SNHLY and FYNNEI. The CDR3 is 15 residues long. Here the CDR3 reads CASSGTGGTVTEAFF. The DNA of the CDR3 is TGTGCCAGCAGTGGGACAGGGGGAACGGTCACTGAAGCTTTCTTT.

The J gene is TRBJ2-3, the V gene TRBV6-6; 8 bases are a match to TRBD2. Germline V gene lookup returns CDR1 MNHNY and CDR2 SVGAGI (reference sequence). V shed 4 bases, J shed 1 base, and the junction held 7 bases outside the gene matches. CDR3 length: 16 amino acids. The CDR3 region is CASSWLAGGGTDTQYF. The CDR3 DNA reads TGTGCCAGCAGTTGGTTGGCGGGGGGCGGCACAGATACGCAGTATTTT.

The rearrangement links TRBV7-9 to TRBJ1-1; D gene ambiguous. There are 15 residues in the CDR3. V was clipped by 1 base and J by 1 base, with 10 bases between them. Germline CDR1 reads SEHNR; CDR2 reads FQNEAQ (reference sequence). CDR3 DNA sequence: TGTGCCAGCAGCTTAGGGGCAGCACCGAACACTGAAGCTTTCTTT. This encodes CASSLGAAPNTEAFF. Drawing the rest from reference TRBV7-9 and TRBJ1-1, the complete variable domain is DTGVSQNPRHKITKRGQNVTFRCDPISEHNRLYWYRQTLGQGPEFLTYFQNEAQLEKSRLLSDRFSAERPKGSFSTLEIQRTEQGDSAMYLCASSLGAAPNTEAFFGQGTRLTVV.

The chain carries TRBV7-2 and TRBJ2-7; TRBD1 matches 9 bases. Germline V gene lookup returns CDR1 SGHTA and CDR2 FQGNSA. The CDR3 consists of 16 residues. The trim removed 5 bases at V and 3 bases at J, leaving 11 bases unmatched. The CDR3 nucleotides are TGTGCCAGCAGCCTGGGACAGGGAATTCTCGGCTACGAGCAGTACTTC. Its translation: CASSLGQGILGYEQYF.

The rearrangement uses TRBV28 and TRBJ2-1; maybe TRBD1 (5 bases). The germline V gene encodes CDR1 MDHEN and CDR2 SYDVKM. V was trimmed by 1 base and J by 7 bases, leaving 8 bases between them. The CDR3 is 13 amino acids. Here the CDR3 DNA reads TGTGCCAGCAGTTTATTAAGGGGTAATGAGCAGTTCTTC. This gives the protein CASSLLRGNEQFF.

The chain uses TRBV7-9 and TRBJ1-4, with D maybe TRBD1 (6 bases). The CDR3 consists of 13 residues. Per germline, CDR1 SEHNR and CDR2 FQNEAQ (reference sequence). The V gene lost 5 bases and the J gene lost 7 bases, with 11 bases spanning the gap. The CDR3 spells CASSPGAGEKLFF. CDR3 coding DNA: TGTGCCAGCAGCCCAGGGGCCGGTGAAAAACTGTTTTTT.

This sequence joins TRBV29-1 and TRBJ1-2; 9 bases map to TRBD1. The CDR3 runs 13 residues. V lost 6 bases and J lost 5; bases outside the gene matches: 7. CDR1 and CDR2 from the germline V gene are SQVTM and ANQGSEA. The CDR3 loop reads CSVVTGGEYGYTF. The CDR3 DNA reads as TGCAGCGTGGTTACAGGGGGCGAATATGGCTACACCTTC.

V gene TRBV25-1 combines with J gene TRBJ2-3; D ambiguous. Trimming cost V 3 bases and J 6 bases, with 10 bases left between them. Per the germline V gene, CDR1 is MGHDK and CDR2 is SYGVNS. There are 13 residues in the CDR3. CDR3: CASSDLTLDTQYF. Written as DNA, the CDR3 is TGTGCCAGCAGTGATCTAACGCTTGATACGCAGTATTTT.

This chain links TRBV27 with TRBJ2-2; 7 nucleotides agree with TRBD1. The CDR3 consists of 14 residues. The V segment lost 7 bases and the J segment 5 bases; nucleotides outside the gene matches: 7. Per the germline V gene, CDR1 is MNHEY and CDR2 is SMNVEV (reference sequence). The CDR3, as DNA: TGTGCCAGCACCATCGGGACAGTTACCGGGGAGCTGTTTTTT. Protein product: CASTIGTVTGELFF.

The gene calls are TRBV6-1 and TRBJ2-1; the D gene is possibly TRBD2 (6 bases). CDR1 MNHNS and CDR2 SASEGT come from the germline V gene. Trimming shortened V by 3 bases and J by 10 bases, and 19 bases separated the two germline ends. The CDR3 is 15 residues long. CDR3 in amino acids: CASSEGTGRQWEQFF. CDR3 sequence (DNA): TGTGCCAGCAGTGAGGGGACTGGAAGACAATGGGAGCAGTTCTTC.

This clone came up once. The chain recombines TRBV7-3 with TRBJ2-2, with D unresolved. The germline CDR1 and CDR2 sequences are SGHTA and FQGTGA. Deletions cut 3 bases from V and 3 bases from J, with 8 bases between. This CDR3 contains 14 residues. This CDR3 is CASSFGRDTGELFF. CDR3 coding DNA: TGTGCCAGCAGCTTCGGTCGCGACACCGGGGAGCTGTTTTTT.

The V and J genes are TRBV10-1 and TRBJ2-3; TRBD2 might be the D (6 bases). The CDR3 is 16 amino acids. V was trimmed by 4 bases and J by 4 bases, leaving 18 bases between them. Germline values: CDR1 WNHNN, CDR2 SYGVQD (reference sequence). For the CDR3, the DNA is TGCGCCAGCAGTGGCTATAGCGGAACCCACGCAGATACGCAGTATTTT. Its translation: CASSGYSGTHADTQYF.

This rearrangement joins TRBV11-2 to TRBJ1-2, with TRBD1 identical over 8 bases. This CDR3 is built from 14 residues. Germline loops: CDR1 SGHAT, CDR2 FQNNGV. Trimming took 5 bases from V and 7 from J; bases not matched to a gene: 9. The CDR3 bases are TGTGCCAGCAGCGTCCTACAGGGGGTCACTGGCTACACCTTC. Residues: CASSVLQGVTGYTF.

The chain carries TRBV2 and TRBJ2-7, with 9 bases aligning to TRBD2. The ends lost 2 bases at V and 2 bases at J; junction bases unmatched: 4. The CDR3 contains 15 residues. Germline loops: CDR1 SNHLY, CDR2 FYNNEI. For the CDR3, the DNA is TGTGCCAGCAGTGAAATGGCGGGGGGGCCCTACGAGCAGTACTTC. Its protein product is CASSEMAGGPYEQYF.

J is TRBJ1-6 and V is TRBV2, with a possible D match to TRBD1 (6 bases). Germline loops: CDR1 SNHLY, CDR2 FYNNEI. The CDR3 sequence is 13 residues long. V was cut by 9 bases and J by 4 bases, with 10 bases left in between. The CDR3 loop reads CARETGYNSPLHF. The CDR3 DNA reads as TGTGCCAGGGAGACAGGATATAATTCACCCCTCCACTTT.

The rearrangement uses TRBV6-6 and TRBJ2-6, with D hard to call. The CDR3 length is 16 residues. V lost 4 bases, J lost 0 bases, and 10 bases lay in between. Germline V gives CDR1 MNHNY, CDR2 SVGAGI (reference sequence). CDR3 amino acids: CASSSQEISGANVLTF. Here the CDR3 DNA reads TGTGCCAGCAGTTCTCAGGAAATCTCTGGGGCCAACGTCCTGACTTTC.

The chain has TRBV15 and TRBJ2-7; D is perhaps TRBD2 (6 bases). Germline CDR1 and CDR2: LNHNV and YYDKDF (reference sequence). This CDR3 is built from 15 residues. V gave up 4 bases and J gave up 1 base, with 14 bases separating them. The chain's CDR3 is CATSKGGGSSYEQYF. CDR3 sequence (DNA): TGTGCCACCAGCAAAGGAGGAGGGTCTTCCTACGAGCAGTACTTC.

The genes are TRBV4-2 and TRBJ1-3, with D perhaps TRBD1 (5 bases). The CDR3 length is 17 residues. Germline V lookup: CDR1 LGHNA, CDR2 YNFKEQ. Trimming took off 1 base at V and 4 bases at J, with 17 bases between the two ends. CDR3: CASSQGVQGSLGNTIYF. The CDR3 DNA is TGTGCCAGCAGCCAAGGAGTCCAGGGAAGTTTAGGAAACACCATATATTTT.

V is TRBV11-1 and J is TRBJ2-1; 9 bases line up with TRBD2. Germline V CDR1 and CDR2: SGHAT, FQDESV (reference sequence). The V gene end was trimmed by 1 base and the J gene end by 4 bases; junction bases not matched to a gene: 8. The CDR3 is 17 residues long. Here the CDR3 DNA reads TGTGCCAGCAGCTTAGGAGGTCGAACTAGCGGGTACAATGAGCAGTTCTTC. Translation: CASSLGGRTSGYNEQFF.